This T cell receptor beta chain is from a study of T cell responses to AZD1222 COVID-19 vaccine. Germline V lookup: CDR1 KGHSH, CDR2 LQKENI. V shed 3 bases and J 8 bases; nucleotides not matched to a gene: 5. The CDR3 totals 15 residues. A remark on this clone: Antigen: not known.

Libraries were prepared by immunoSEQ multiplex PCR; TCRdb keeps only in-frame clonotypes and omits some of them. The sample lists under 140,000 clones; roughly 90% were seen once. Regarding the study as a whole: Sampled repertoires all dated from after the peak T cell response. Baseline seropositivity occurred in only a handful of AZD1222 recipients. Possibly, clonal diversity was underestimated; donors were largely white British and included more females.

The source material was peripheral blood, sampled on day 0 of AZD1222 vaccination. This sequence joins TRBV18 and TRBJ1-6; 9 bases agree with TRBD1. The sequence was collected from an adult in good health. CDR3 DNA: TGTGCCAGCTCACCCCCGGGACAGGGACATTCACCCCTCCACTTT. Its translation: CASSPPGQGHSPLHF. The full variable domain, its missing parts supplied by reference TRBV18 and TRBJ1-6, is NAGVMQNPRHLVRRRGQEARLRCSPMKGHSHVYWYRQLPEEGLKFMVYLQKENIIDESGMPKERFSAEFPKEGPSILRIQQVVRGDSAAYFCASSPPGQGHSPLHFGNGTRLTVT.